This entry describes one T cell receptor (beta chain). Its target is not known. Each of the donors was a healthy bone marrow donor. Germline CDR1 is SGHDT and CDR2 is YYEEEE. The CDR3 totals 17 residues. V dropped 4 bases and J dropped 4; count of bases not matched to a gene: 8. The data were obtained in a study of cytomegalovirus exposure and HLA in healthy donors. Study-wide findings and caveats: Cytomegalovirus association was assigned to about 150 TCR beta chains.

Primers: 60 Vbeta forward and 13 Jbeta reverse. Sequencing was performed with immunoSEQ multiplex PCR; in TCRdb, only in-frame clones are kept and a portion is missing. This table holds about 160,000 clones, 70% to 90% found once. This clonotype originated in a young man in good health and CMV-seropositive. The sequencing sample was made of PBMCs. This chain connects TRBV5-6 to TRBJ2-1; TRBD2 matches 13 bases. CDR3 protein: CASSLRTSGGLYNEQFF. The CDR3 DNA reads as TGTGCCAGCAGCCTACGGACTAGCGGGGGTCTATACAATGAGCAGTTCTTC.